This T cell receptor (beta chain) appears in the sequencing data of a study of T-cell reconstitution after alpha-beta-depleted transplantation in children. This clonotype was found many times. CDR1 SQVTM and CDR2 ANQGSEA come from the germline V gene. Losses at the gene ends were 6 bases for V and 5 bases for J; bases not matched to a gene: 5. The CDR3 loop spans 13 amino acids. As it was prepared, the TCRbeta library received unique molecular identifiers. TCRdb independently ran MiXCR on the PCR reads; one entry per CDR3 protein. The profile covers about 90,000 distinct CDR3 sequences, with 7% to 10% appearing a single time and about 7% taken by the ten largest.

The source was PBMCs from the stem cell graft donor, collected from the stem cell graft. The chain couples TRBV29-1 to TRBJ2-2; 8 positions match TRBD1. The clonotype originates from a human donor who donated a stem cell graft to a child with congenital amegakaryocytic thrombocytopenia. The chain's CDR3 is CSVDRGRTGELFF. The DNA of the CDR3 is TGCAGCGTCGACAGGGGTAGAACCGGGGAGCTGTTTTTT.